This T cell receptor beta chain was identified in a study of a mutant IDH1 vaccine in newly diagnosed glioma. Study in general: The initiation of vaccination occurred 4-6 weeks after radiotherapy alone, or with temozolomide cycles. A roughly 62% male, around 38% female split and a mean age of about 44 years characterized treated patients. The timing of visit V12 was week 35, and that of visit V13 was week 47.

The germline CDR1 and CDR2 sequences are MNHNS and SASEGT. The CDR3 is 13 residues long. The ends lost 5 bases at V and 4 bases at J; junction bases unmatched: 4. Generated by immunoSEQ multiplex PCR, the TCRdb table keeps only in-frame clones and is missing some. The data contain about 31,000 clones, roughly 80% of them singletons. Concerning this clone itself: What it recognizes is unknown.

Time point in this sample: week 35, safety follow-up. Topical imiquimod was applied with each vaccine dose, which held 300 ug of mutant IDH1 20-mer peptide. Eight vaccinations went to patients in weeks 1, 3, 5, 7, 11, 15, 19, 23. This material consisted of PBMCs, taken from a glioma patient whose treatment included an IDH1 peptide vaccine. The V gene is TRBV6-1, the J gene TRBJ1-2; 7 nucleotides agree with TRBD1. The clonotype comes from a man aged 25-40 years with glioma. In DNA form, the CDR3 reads TGTGCCAGCAGTCCCCGGGACAGCTATGGCTACACCTTC. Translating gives CASSPRDSYGYTF.